Listed below are T cell receptor beta chains from one sample, sequenced in a study of blood T cell repertoires in COVID-19. Sequenced by immunoSEQ multiplex PCR; TCRdb stores in-frame clones only, minus some. Counted here are 200,000 to 250,000 clones, about four fifths occurring once; the ten biggest clones make up over 6%. Input material: peripheral blood. These receptors were collected from an elderly woman with COVID-19, enrolled during active disease. CDR3s include the opening cysteine and the closing phenylalanine or tryptophan. Fields, in order: J gene, V gene, CDR3 protein.

>TRBJ2-1|TRBV25-1
CASSEYPPSGEQFF
>TRBJ1-6|TRBV4-2
CASSQPISEGGSYNSPLHF
>TRBJ2-3|TRBV6-5
CASANSLGPRTQYF
>TRBJ2-3|TRBV9
CASSVDPTLGTQYF
>TRBJ1-4|TRBV7-8
CASSLAQGEKLFF
>TRBJ2-1|TRBV7-3
CASSLGNGGSGLGNEQFF
>TRBJ1-5|TRBV6-1
CASSEAGGANQPQHF
>TRBJ2-5|TRBV3-1/TRBV3-2
CASSQVGQTQYF
>TRBJ1-2|TRBV12-3/TRBV12-4
CASRTANYGYTF
>TRBJ2-5|TRBV14
CASSPRKGAKGETQYF
>TRBJ1-2|TRBV6-5
CATVRTGELGYGYTF
>TRBJ1-1|TRBV6-6
CASRRGTGQEMNTEAFF
>TRBJ1-3|TRBV18
CASSELGAGGNTIYF
>TRBJ2-2|TRBV5-1
CASSLALTGELFF
>TRBJ1-2|TRBV6-6
CASREAGTRGDGYTF
>TRBJ2-1|TRBV28
CASSQDAFGGGQFF
>TRBJ1-1|TRBV2
CASSEGRGEGDTEAFF
>TRBJ2-1|TRBV24-1
CATSGIEREPYNEQFF
>TRBJ1-2|TRBV19
CASRGPNYGYTF
>TRBJ1-5|TRBV4-1
CASHWTGGLGNQPQHF
>TRBJ2-1|TRBV5-5
CASSGGLALTLNEQFF
>TRBJ1-2|TRBV3-1/TRBV3-2
CASSQPTGFYGYTF
>TRBJ2-7|TRBV28
CASSLVGSLKPSGYEQYF
>TRBJ1-3|TRBV28
CASSSPGQGYGGNTIYF
>TRBJ2-4|TRBV2
CASGVGPLAKNIQYF